This TCR beta chain was identified in a study of cytomegalovirus exposure and HLA in healthy donors (TCRdb year 2017). In terms of the full investigation: An earlier analysis of approximately 600 of the donors reported about 250 Gb of sequence data and around 120 million unique TCR beta sequences from 150 million to 200 million T cells. On average, 235,054 unique TCR beta nucleotide sequences were sequenced per donor among about 400 genotyped donors of the cohort, with 15% to 20% of those sequences being non-productive. Typing coverage varied by locus: roughly 629-640 donors for A, B, C, DRB1 and DQB1; approximately 560 for DQA1; more than 600 for DPA1; more than 450 for DPB1. A later analysis re-examined previously published TCR beta repertoires from about 700 donors and added high-resolution HLA genotyping to investigate patterns of TCR occurrence. Approximately 300 gigabases of sequencing data and some 85 million unique TCR sequences were included in an early release covering under 650 HLA-typed donors. Genome-wide SNP genotypes for about 65% of the roughly 700 donors were used in a later genetic analysis, which treated that subset as a discovery cohort. Every repertoire in the discovery cohort had been generated on one and the same sequencing platform. The study was designed to test whether signatures of past pathogen exposure could be identified by cataloging public T cell receptors. In an earlier analysis of 587 of the donors, high-throughput TCR beta sequencing was used to judge whether each TCR beta V gene segment behaved as functional or pseudogenic. A separate validation cohort of approximately 120 different subjects was used in addition to the roughly 670-subject first cohort. High-throughput TCR immunosequencing, statistical association of individual TCRs with disease status, and machine learning were combined to predict cytomegalovirus infection status. Donor age, sex, ethnicity and CMV serostatus were compiled alongside the repertoire data. Of the approximately 400 genotyped donors, about 80% fell in the genetic ancestry cluster associated with self-reported Caucasian donors. The study used immunosequencing to profile the T cell repertoires of several hundred subjects and linked those repertoires to cytomegalovirus serostatus. Rather than using new phenotypic data, the later analysis identified candidate immune exposures from TCR beta sequences and from how often those sequences occurred across donors. Both class I and class II loci were covered by HLA typing, at four-digit resolution. Four to six DR-DQ haplotypes were handled as single units for association and clustering, since linkage in the cohort was strong.

In regard to this clone: What this receptor recognizes is not known. The record has no base qualities; no much larger clone is one base away.

Receptor libraries were prepared by the immunoSEQ multiplex PCR assay. For the multiplex PCR, a mixture combining 60 forward primers for TCR Vbeta segments and 13 reverse primers for TCR Jbeta segments was used. The CDR3 region of rearranged TCR beta genes was amplified from genomic DNA with a multiplex PCR assay. Amplified TCR beta libraries were sequenced as 87-base-pair reads on the Illumina HiSeq System. The original pipeline was this. Across the 600 to 700 repertoires, a later analysis counted around 80 million unique TCR beta chains, 9 million to 14 million of which were shared by at least two donors. To remove PCR and sequencing errors, raw reads were error-corrected and collapsed into unique sequences using a nearest-neighbor algorithm that merged closely related sequences. V, D and J gene segments were assigned by aligning CDR3 sequences to IMGT reference sequences. Each retained sequence needed at least a six-nucleotide match to both a V gene segment and a J gene segment. Rearrangements were classified as productive when the CDR3 lacked stop codons and remained in frame with V and J, and all other rearrangements were classified as non-productive. CDR3 was defined according to IMGT convention as the region running from the second conserved V-encoded cysteine to the conserved J-encoded phenylalanine. The earlier analysis of about 590 of the donors excluded sequences that lacked an unambiguous match to a single V gene segment. An earlier analysis of 587 of the donors classified V segments as functional when productive rearrangements were above 56.7% and as segregating when the standard deviation between donors was above 5%. A statistical classification framework was built to diagnose cytomegalovirus status from the catalog of TCR beta chain sequences. In a later analysis, V and J genes were assigned by comparing TCR nucleotide sequences against IMGT/GENE-DB human TR gene sequences. In a later analysis, CDR3 sequences and most-parsimonious VDJ recombination scenarios were assigned using the TCRdist pipeline. A later analysis defined each TCR beta chain by its CDR3 amino acid sequence plus V-gene family, and excluded reads lacking a unique V-gene family. As a way to deal with suspected cross-contamination and a sequencing artifact, a later analysis dropped roughly 620 nucleotide sequences that were highly shared and had low generation probability. A later analysis calculated a clonal expansion index for each public chain from normalized within-repertoire ranks of inferred template counts. Generation probabilities in a later analysis came from a VDJ recombination model fitted to out-of-frame rearrangements, and those results were checked against IGoR. In a later analysis, TCR-TCR, TCR-HLA and TCR-CMV co-occurrence was scored with hypergeometric tests, and a repertoire-size bias correction was applied to TCR pairs. False discovery rates were estimated in a later analysis by permuting HLA or CMV assignments 20 times. In a later analysis, co-occurring TCRs were grouped using DBSCAN, and TCRdist sequence similarity was added for clustering within HLA-allele-positive subsets. Repertoires with fewer than 30,000 or more than 120,000 public chains were left out of co-occurrence clustering, as were about 5 repertoires with anomalous nucleotide sharing. Sourced from immuneACCESS, this table was stored by TCRdb with only in-frame sequences that have V and J called. A share of the clones is absent; for the studies checked, an unresolved V gene accounts for under half, and the remainder has no known explanation. Clone size and V and J calls were adopted from that table, with D and trimming inferred from the DNA. The sample profile shows approximately 160,000 clones; around 79% of them were found once. Clones ranked in the top ten supply roughly 1.4% of the sample.

V ends up 8 bases short and J 0 bases short, with an unmatched junction base count of 7. Its CDR3 holds 15 amino acids, cysteine through phenylalanine. Kept here is only the CDR3 DNA, which spans 45 bases and is read in frame from base 1. Per the germline V gene, SGHTA is the CDR1 and FQGNSA is the CDR2. General findings and caveats noted by the study authors: Some IMGT-functional V segments, including TRBV6-2 and TRBV6-3, could not be distinguished by the 87-base-pair reads and were therefore excluded. Most TCR sequences were observed very rarely across donors, whereas some public TCRs were present in many individuals. The presence/absence analyses assumed that sequencing depth was roughly uniform across donors, and that assumption may not be true. According to a later analysis, most CMV-associated TCR beta chains appeared to be HLA-restricted, and the HLA associations seemed to be driven largely by CMV exposure. Over 15 rarely observed V segments, including chromosome 9 orphons, were excluded from the earlier analysis of some 590 of the donors because counts were too low. A group of highly shared sequence variants was considered likely to be a technical artifact of the sequencing pipeline. In a later analysis, 15,000 to 20,000 TCR beta sequences were associated with specific HLA alleles at a false discovery rate of 0.05. The classifier was reported to diagnose cytomegalovirus status with high specificity and sensitivity in both the original cohort and the validation cohort. Correlated functional status among segregating V segments might be attributable to linkage disequilibrium, but an unknown experimental factor could not be ruled out. In a later analysis, HLA-associated TCR beta chains showed more clonal expansion and lower generation probabilities than non-associated chains that were equally common. This cohort had only TCR beta chains sequenced, and the lack of alpha or paired-chain data limited which features could be detected. In a later analysis, the rate of TCR association differed among HLA loci, with DRB1 alleles having the most associated TCRs and HLA-C alleles having the fewest. An earlier analysis of 450 to 750 of the donors showed that most TCR beta V segments appeared in productive rearrangements either about 90% or about 30% of the time, which broadly matched IMGT annotations. A few of the identified cytomegalovirus-associated TCR beta chains were confirmed in vitro to be specific for cytomegalovirus antigens. Assigning TCR associations to individual alleles was difficult when HLA alleles, especially DR and DQ, strongly co-occurred. V-gene and J-gene trimming of TCR beta chains was associated with a missense DCLRE1C variant in a later genetic analysis, and the association was replicated in an independent cohort. In a later analysis, several top co-occurrence clusters were reported to appear linked to parvovirus B19, influenza, CMV and Epstein-Barr virus. Because HLA typing was unavailable for some donors at each locus, only the typed subset was used in association tests. CMV serostatus was the only immune exposure information available for the cohort. A total of some 180 TCR beta chains were listed by the study as associated with cytomegalovirus. The authors suggested that the approach could potentially be generalized to other disease states and immunological phenotypes. Compared with the roughly 670-donor mean, donors in an Asian-associated ancestry cluster had fewer N-insertions in productive TCRs, according to a later genetic analysis. A further reported finding was that TCR beta sequences accurately predicted the HLA-A and HLA-B alleles for most subjects in the first cohort.

The cohort was made up of roughly 670 healthy bone marrow donors. At the time of sampling, all cohort members were nominally healthy, though unrecorded immune exposures were likely present. The donor tested CMV seronegative, placing the donor among the 350 to 400 seronegative members of the cohort. A peripheral blood sample was provided by each donor, and peripheral blood mononuclear cells were used for TCR beta sequencing. Genomic DNA was extracted from the blood cell samples with the Qiagen DNeasy Blood Extraction Kit. The chain is encoded by TRBV7-2 joined to TRBJ2-3; 8 junctional bases match TRBD2. The sample consisted of PBMCs. The TCR sequence derives from a man aged 18 to 35 in good health and CMV-seronegative. The CDR3 in this case is CASEASGPSTDTQYF. The nucleotides are TGTGCCAGCGAGGCTAGCGGGCCTAGCACAGATACGCAGTATTTT.